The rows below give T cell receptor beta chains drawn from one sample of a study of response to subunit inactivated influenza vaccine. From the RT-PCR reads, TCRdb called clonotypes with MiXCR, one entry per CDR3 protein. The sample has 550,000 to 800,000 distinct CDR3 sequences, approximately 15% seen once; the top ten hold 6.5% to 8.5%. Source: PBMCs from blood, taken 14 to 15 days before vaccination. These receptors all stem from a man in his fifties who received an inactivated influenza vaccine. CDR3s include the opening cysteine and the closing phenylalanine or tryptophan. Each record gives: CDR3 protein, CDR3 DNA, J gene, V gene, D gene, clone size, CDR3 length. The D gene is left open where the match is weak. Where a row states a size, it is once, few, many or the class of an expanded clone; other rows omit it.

cdr3_aa: CASSIHFPGQTNTEAFF; cdr3_nt: TGTGCCAGCAGCATCCATTTCCCGGGACAGACGAACACTGAAGCTTTCTTT; j_call: TRBJ1-1; v_call: TRBV6-1; d_call: TRBD1; clone_size: few; cdr3_length: 17
cdr3_aa: CSAMATSANNEQFF; cdr3_nt: TGCAGTGCTATGGCCACTAGCGCCAACAATGAGCAGTTCTTC; j_call: TRBJ2-1; v_call: TRBV20-1; d_call: TRBD2; clone_size: few; cdr3_length: 14
cdr3_aa: CSASWLAGGLNEQFF; cdr3_nt: TGCAGTGCTAGTTGGCTAGCGGGGGGGCTGAATGAGCAGTTCTTC; j_call: TRBJ2-1; v_call: TRBV20-1; d_call: TRBD2; clone_size: .; cdr3_length: 15
cdr3_aa: CASSQEWEAPGDEQYF; cdr3_nt: TGTGCCAGCAGCCAAGAGTGGGAGGCCCCCGGGGACGAGCAGTACTTC; j_call: TRBJ2-7; v_call: TRBV4-2; d_call: .; clone_size: .; cdr3_length: 16
cdr3_aa: CASRPSSNYGYTF; cdr3_nt: TGTGCCAGCAGGCCGTCGAGCAACTATGGCTACACCTTC; j_call: TRBJ1-2; v_call: TRBV6-6; d_call: .; clone_size: few; cdr3_length: 13
cdr3_aa: CASSLGDTQPQHF; cdr3_nt: TGCGCCAGCAGCTTGGGGGATACTCAGCCCCAGCATTTT; j_call: TRBJ1-5; v_call: TRBV5-1; d_call: .; clone_size: many; cdr3_length: 13
cdr3_aa: CASSSAGAGANVLTF; cdr3_nt: TGTGCCAGCAGTTCGGCAGGGGCTGGGGCCAACGTCCTGACTTTC; j_call: TRBJ2-6; v_call: TRBV28; d_call: .; clone_size: few; cdr3_length: 15
cdr3_aa: CASSSFSYEQYF; cdr3_nt: TGTGCCAGCAGCTCTTTCTCCTACGAGCAGTACTTC; j_call: TRBJ2-7; v_call: TRBV7-9; d_call: .; clone_size: many; cdr3_length: 12
cdr3_aa: CASSFSLAKNIQYF; cdr3_nt: TGTGCCAGCAGCTTCAGCCTAGCCAAAAACATTCAGTACTTC; j_call: TRBJ2-4; v_call: TRBV13; d_call: .; clone_size: .; cdr3_length: 14
cdr3_aa: CASSLAGLRYSPLHF; cdr3_nt: TGCGCCAGCAGCTTGGCAGGGTTACGGTATTCACCCCTCCACTTT; j_call: TRBJ1-6; v_call: TRBV5-1; d_call: .; clone_size: few; cdr3_length: 15
cdr3_aa: CASSPTFLAGLYYEQYF; cdr3_nt: TGTGCCAGCAGTCCCACCTTTCTAGCGGGGTTATACTACGAGCAGTACTTC; j_call: TRBJ2-7; v_call: TRBV28; d_call: TRBD2; clone_size: .; cdr3_length: 17
cdr3_aa: CATSDVASGSSYNEQFF; cdr3_nt: TGTGCCACCAGTGATGTGGCTAGCGGGAGCTCCTACAATGAGCAGTTCTTC; j_call: TRBJ2-1; v_call: TRBV24-1; d_call: TRBD2; clone_size: .; cdr3_length: 17
cdr3_aa: CASSPGTVWETQYF; cdr3_nt: TGTGCCAGCAGCCCCGGGACAGTCTGGGAGACCCAGTACTTC; j_call: TRBJ2-5; v_call: TRBV5-6; d_call: TRBD1; clone_size: .; cdr3_length: 14
cdr3_aa: CASSYSFSGRSRVETQYF; cdr3_nt: TGTGCCAGCAGTTACTCCTTTAGCGGGAGAAGTCGGGTGGAGACCCAGTACTTC; j_call: TRBJ2-5; v_call: TRBV6-2/TRBV6-3; d_call: TRBD2; clone_size: .; cdr3_length: 18
cdr3_aa: CSVGTDYNEQFF; cdr3_nt: TGCAGCGTGGGGACAGACTACAATGAGCAGTTCTTC; j_call: TRBJ2-1; v_call: TRBV29-1; d_call: TRBD1; clone_size: .; cdr3_length: 12
cdr3_aa: CAISEQSSGVQYF; cdr3_nt: TGTGCCATCAGTGAGCAGAGCTCGGGAGTGCAGTATTTT; j_call: TRBJ2-3; v_call: TRBV10-3; d_call: .; clone_size: many; cdr3_length: 13
cdr3_aa: CASSIGTEGSYGYTF; cdr3_nt: TGTGCCAGTAGTATAGGCACGGAAGGGAGTTATGGCTACACCTTC; j_call: TRBJ1-2; v_call: TRBV19; d_call: .; clone_size: .; cdr3_length: 15
cdr3_aa: CASSFGRGLAGHNEQYF; cdr3_nt: TGTGCCAGCAGCTTCGGCCGGGGCCTAGCGGGTCATAACGAGCAGTACTTC; j_call: TRBJ2-7; v_call: TRBV12-3/TRBV12-4; d_call: TRBD2; clone_size: many; cdr3_length: 17